Shown below are 16 T cell receptor beta chains from a single sample sequenced in a study of early T cells in non-severe SARS-CoV-2 infection. TCRdb re-called the 5' RACE reads with MiXCR, one entry per CDR3 protein. Found here are around 70,000 distinct CDR3 sequences, about a tenth of them singletons; the top ten hold 15%. The material was whole blood, obtained at baseline. The source of these receptors is an adult who was a healthcare worker with PCR-confirmed SARS-CoV-2 infection or an uninfected control (not recorded which).

On this clonotype itself: A much larger clone lies a single base off, so this may be a read error. The CDR3 sequence: CASNLANYERYF. In DNA form, the CDR3 reads TGTGCCAGCAATCTAGCGAACTACGAGCGGTACTTC. The chain links TRBV2 to TRBJ2-7; tentatively, D is TRBD2 (6 bases). CDR1 is SNHLY, CDR2 FYNNEI, per germline. The length of the CDR3 is 12 residues.

This clonotype was detected many times. V gene TRBV5-5 combines with J gene TRBJ1-5, with a weak D call TRBD1 (5 bases). CDR3 length: 15 amino acids. The V end was cut by 0 bases, the J end by 2 bases, with 9 bases between. Germline CDR1 and CDR2: SGHKS and YYEKEE (reference sequence). DNA for the CDR3: TGTGCCAGCAGCTTGGCCCCCAGGGGCAATCAGCCCCAGCATTTT. The encoded protein is CASSLAPRGNQPQHF.

In its sample, this clonotype was seen many times. The J gene is TRBJ2-7, the V gene TRBV10-2; TRBD1 is a possible D gene (6 bases). This CDR3 comprises 14 residues. Germline V gene data show CDR1 as WSHSY and CDR2 as SAAADI. V lost 8 bases, J lost 1 base, and 15 bases lay in between. This CDR3 is CASFDEGGSYEQYF. The CDR3 nucleotides are TGCGCCAGCTTCGATGAAGGGGGTTCCTACGAGCAGTACTTC.

In this sample, this clonotype turned up a few times. This chain links TRBV29-1 with TRBJ1-1; D ambiguous. Germline-derived CDR1 and CDR2 are SQVTM and ANQGSEA. CDR3 length: 10 residues. Between the trimmed V and J ends, which lost 7 bases and 2 bases, there was a span of 5 bases. This CDR3 reads CSAANTEAFF. The CDR3, as DNA: TGCAGCGCCGCTAACACTGAAGCTTTCTTT. Full variable domain (outside the CDR3, taken from reference TRBV29-1 and TRBJ1-1): SAVISQKPSRDICQRGTSLTIQCQVDSQVTMMFWYRQQPGQSLTLIATANQGSEATYESGFVIDKFPISRPNLTFSTLTVSNMSPEDSSIYLCSAANTEAFFGQGTRLTVV.

This chain links TRBV6-1 with TRBJ2-2, with 8 bases identical to TRBD1. Germline V gene sequence: CDR1 MNHNS, CDR2 SASEGT. This CDR3 is 16 amino acids long. V lost 5 bases to trimming and J lost 3 bases; unmatched junction nucleotides: 8. The CDR3 coding sequence is TGTGCCAGCAGTTATCCGGGACAGGAGGACACCGGGGAGCTGTTTTTT. This codes for CASSYPGQEDTGELFF.

This clonotype was counted many times. The chain couples TRBV21-1 to TRBJ1-2; the table gives TRBD1 as D, unverified against the DNA. TRBV21-1 is a pseudogene segment. This CDR3 contains 13 residues. The CDR3 DNA reads TGTGCCAGCAGAAGTGACAGGGGGCGCCTCTACACCTTC. Amino acid sequence: CASRSDRGRLYTF.

This clonotype was counted ten times or more. The rearrangement uses TRBV5-4 and TRBJ1-1, with 7 bases lining up with TRBD1. The CDR3 has 17 residues. V gave up 4 bases and J gave up 7 bases; unmatched junction bases: 19. Germline V gene lookup returns CDR1 SGHNT and CDR2 YYREEE (reference sequence). The CDR3 loop reads CASSPGVWTGEPNEAFF. Written as DNA, the CDR3 is TGTGCCAGCAGCCCTGGGGTCTGGACAGGCGAACCGAATGAAGCTTTCTTT.

In its sample, this clonotype was seen a few times. This chain links TRBV7-2 with TRBJ2-7; D unresolved. V was cut by 4 bases and J by 0 bases, with 16 bases left in between. Germline loops: CDR1 SGHTA, CDR2 FQGNSA. CDR3 length: 16 amino acids. The CDR3 DNA reads TGTGCCAGCAGCTCCCGGGTAGCACTGAACTCCTACGAGCAGTACTTC. Translating gives CASSSRVALNSYEQYF.

This clonotype was detected many times. Given the absence of the conserved phenylalanine or tryptophan at the CDR3 end, a read error is likely. The limits of the CDR3 on the DNA are not certain, so only TCRdb's listed CDR3 is given. This chain joins TRBV14 and TRBJ2-1. The CDR3 sequence runs 8 residues, both termini included. CDR1 SGHDN and CDR2 FVKESK come from the germline V gene. CDR3 sequence: CASSPTTP.

This clonotype was found many times. The CDR3 is CASSERGQGKGNGYTF. As DNA, the CDR3 is TGCGCCAGCAGTGAGAGGGGACAGGGGAAAGGCAATGGCTACACCTTC. The chain recombines TRBV10-2 with TRBJ1-2, with TRBD1 identical over 10 bases. CDR3 length: 16 residues. The ends lost 2 bases at V and 6 bases at J; junction bases unmatched: 9. Germline V gene sequence: CDR1 WSHSY, CDR2 SAAADI.

This clonotype is a singleton in its sample. At one boundary the junction diverges from the germline segment, which might be a read error. The V and J genes are TRBV7-2 and TRBJ2-7; 7 nucleotides align to TRBD2. The CDR3 runs to 11 residues. Germline V CDR1 and CDR2: SGHTA, FQGNSA. Here the CDR3 reads CSSGTIYEQYF. CDR3 nucleotide sequence: TGCTCTAGCGGCACCATATACGAGCAGTACTTC.

This clonotype was detected ten times or more. The rearrangement joins TRBV5-1 to TRBJ2-1, with D unclear. The length of the CDR3 is 15 residues. Looked up from germline, CDR1 is SGHRS and CDR2 is YFSETQ. The V gene lost 0 bases and the J gene lost 2 bases, with 9 bases spanning the gap. The CDR3 coding sequence is TGCGCCAGCAGCTTGGTTACGGGTACCTACAATGAGCAGTTCTTC. It yields the protein CASSLVTGTYNEQFF.

This clonotype was seen more than once but under ten times. The chain has TRBV10-1 and TRBJ1-3, with D unresolved. This CDR3 comprises 14 residues. Germline values: CDR1 WNHNN, CDR2 SYGVQD (reference sequence). V shed 3 bases and J shed 0 bases, with 6 bases lying between them. The CDR3 DNA reads TGCGCCAGCAGTGACAAGAGCTCTGGAAACACCATATATTTT. Protein: CASSDKSSGNTIYF.

The chain carries TRBV7-9 and TRBJ1-5; D ambiguous. Germline V gene sequence: CDR1 SEHNR, CDR2 FQNEAQ (reference sequence). The CDR3 sequence is 13 residues long. V lost 10 bases and J lost 4, with 14 bases in between. As DNA, the CDR3 is TGTGCCACCCACGAGAAGCCTAATCAGCCCCAGCATTTT. Encoded protein: CATHEKPNQPQHF.

This clonotype was recorded many times. The rearrangement uses TRBV29-1 and TRBJ2-1; 7 nucleotides line up with TRBD2. Germline CDR1 reads SQVTM; CDR2 reads ANQGSEA. The CDR3 totals 15 residues. J gave up 2 bases and V 5 bases, and 9 bases lay outside the gene matches. This CDR3 is CSVTSEAGPYNEQFF. The CDR3 region has the DNA TGCAGCGTTACCTCGGAAGCGGGGCCCTACAATGAGCAGTTCTTC.

This clonotype was found a few times. The CDR3 sequence is CAWRGSGREQYF. In DNA, the CDR3 is TGTGCCTGGAGGGGGTCGGGCCGCGAGCAGTACTTC. The J gene is TRBJ2-7, the V gene TRBV30; no reliable D call. CDR3 length: 12 amino acids. Germline-derived CDR1 and CDR2 are GTSNPN and SVGIG (reference sequence). V gave up 3 bases and J gave up 6 bases, with 12 bases separating them.